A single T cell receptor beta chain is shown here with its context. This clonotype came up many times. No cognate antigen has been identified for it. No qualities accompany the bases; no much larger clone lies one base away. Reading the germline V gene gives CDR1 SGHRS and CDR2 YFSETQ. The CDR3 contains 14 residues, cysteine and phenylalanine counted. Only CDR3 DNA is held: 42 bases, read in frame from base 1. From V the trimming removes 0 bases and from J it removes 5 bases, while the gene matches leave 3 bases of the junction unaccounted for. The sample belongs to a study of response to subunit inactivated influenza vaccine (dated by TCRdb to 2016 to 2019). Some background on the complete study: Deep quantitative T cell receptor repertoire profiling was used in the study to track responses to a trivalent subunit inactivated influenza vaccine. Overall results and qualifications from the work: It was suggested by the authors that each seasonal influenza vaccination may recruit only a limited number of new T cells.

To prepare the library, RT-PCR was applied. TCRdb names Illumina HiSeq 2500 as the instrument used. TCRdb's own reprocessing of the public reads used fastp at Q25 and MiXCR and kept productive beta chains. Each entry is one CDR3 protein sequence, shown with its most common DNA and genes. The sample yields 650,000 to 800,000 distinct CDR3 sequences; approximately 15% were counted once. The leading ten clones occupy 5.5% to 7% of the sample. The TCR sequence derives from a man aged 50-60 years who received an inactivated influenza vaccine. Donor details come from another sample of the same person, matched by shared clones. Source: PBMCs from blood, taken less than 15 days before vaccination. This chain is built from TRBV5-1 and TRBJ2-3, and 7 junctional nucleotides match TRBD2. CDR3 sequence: CASSLVVAGDTQYF. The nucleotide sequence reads TGCGCCAGCAGCTTGGTCGTAGCGGGAGATACGCAGTATTTT.